A selection of T cell receptor beta chains follows, all from one sample in a study of blood T cell repertoires in COVID-19. The protocol was immunoSEQ multiplex PCR, while the TCRdb copy is restricted to in-frame clones and leaves out a portion. The table lists approximately 280,000 clones, more than 75% of them singletons, with 2.1% in the top ten. The sequenced material came from peripheral blood. The source is a woman in her 30s who had recovered from COVID-19. CDR3s include the opening cysteine and the closing phenylalanine or tryptophan. A D gene is named only where the DNA matches it firmly. Clone sizes are given selectively: once, few, many, or a class where the clone is expanded.

TGCGCCAGCAGCCAAGATCTAGGGAACACTGAAGCTTTCTTT,CASSQDLGNTEAFF,TRBJ1-1,.,TRBV4-1,.
TGTGCCAGCAGCAGCGGGACAGGGCGCACCGGGGAGCTGTTTTTT,CASSSGTGRTGELFF,TRBJ2-2,.,TRBV21-1,.
TGTGCCAGCCGGGACAATCCCGGTGGCTACACCTTC,CASRDNPGGYTF,TRBJ1-2,once,TRBV28,.
TGTGCCATCAGTGACTCGGGACAGGAGATCGGCCAGCATTTT,CAISDSGQEIGQHF,TRBJ1-5,.,TRBV10-3,TRBD1
TGTGCCAGCAGTTTTTCGGCGGACTATGGCTACACCTTC,CASSFSADYGYTF,TRBJ1-2,.,TRBV2,.
TGTGCCAGTAGTATAGTTCCGTGGCGGGAGCAGTACTTC,CASSIVPWREQYF,TRBJ2-7,.,TRBV19,.
TGTGCCAGCAGCGACTTCAAGACTAGCGGGAGATACGAGCAGTACTTC,CASSDFKTSGRYEQYF,TRBJ2-7,.,TRBV5-4,TRBD2
TGTGCCAGCAGCAACTCCGGGACAGGGGGTTCAGTGAACTATGGCTACACCTTC,CASSNSGTGGSVNYGYTF,TRBJ1-2,.,TRBV7-6,TRBD1
TGTGCCAGTAGTATAGATCTACAGGCGGCAAATACATTCTACGAGCAGTACTTC,CASSIDLQAANTFYEQYF,TRBJ2-7,.,TRBV19,.
TGTGCCAGCAGCTTGTGGGGACTAGCGGAAGAGACCCAGTACTTC,CASSLWGLAEETQYF,TRBJ2-5,.,TRBV5-6,TRBD2
TGTGCCAGCTTGCAGTCATGGTTAGGACTAGCGGGGGGAGGTTTCGGGTTCTTC,CASLQSWLGLAGGGFGFF,TRBJ2-1,.,TRBV2,TRBD2
TGTGCCAGCAGCCAGACAGGGGTGCAAGAGACCCAGTACTTC,CASSQTGVQETQYF,TRBJ2-5,.,TRBV5-4,TRBD1
TGTGCCAGCAGCTCCGGACAGGGGGTAATGGTAGCTTTCTTT,CASSSGQGVMVAFF,TRBJ1-1,.,TRBV11-2,TRBD1
TGTGCCAGCAGCCTAAGGGCGGCGGGTAATGAAAAACTGTTTTTT,CASSLRAAGNEKLFF,TRBJ1-4,.,TRBV14,.
TGCAGCGCGCAAGACGGGGGGGACACTGAAGCTTTCTTT,CSAQDGGDTEAFF,TRBJ1-1,.,TRBV29-1,.
TGTGCCAGCAGTCCCCCTATCTCACTAGCGGGAAGCTCCTACGAGCAGTACTTC,CASSPPISLAGSSYEQYF,TRBJ2-7,.,TRBV28,TRBD2
TGTGCCAGCAGTTTAATGAGGAACACCGGGGAGCTGTTTTTT,CASSLMRNTGELFF,TRBJ2-2,.,TRBV27,.
TGTGCCAGCACCTGGGGCTCGGGGGGCAATGAGCAGTTCTTC,CASTWGSGGNEQFF,TRBJ2-1,.,TRBV7-2,TRBD2
TGCGCCAGCAGCCCGCCGGGACTACGCGAGCAGTACTTC,CASSPPGLREQYF,TRBJ2-7,few,TRBV4-1,TRBD2
TGTGCTACTCGACAGGAGATTGAAAAACTGTTTTTT,CATRQEIEKLFF,TRBJ1-4,few,TRBV3-1/TRBV3-2,.
TGTGCCAGCAGAGCAAACGCAGGGGCGAACACCGGGGAGCTGTTTTTT,CASRANAGANTGELFF,TRBJ2-2,.,TRBV11-3,.
TGTGCCAGCAGCTACAGGGGGGCCAACACCGGGGAGCTGTTTTTT,CASSYRGANTGELFF,TRBJ2-2,.,TRBV27,TRBD1
TGTGCCAGCAGCCAGGATGTACAGCCGAACACTGAAGCTTTCTTT,CASSQDVQPNTEAFF,TRBJ1-1,.,TRBV5-4,.
TGTGCCAGCAGCTACGCAGGGGCCGGGGAGACCCAGTACTTC,CASSYAGAGETQYF,TRBJ2-5,.,TRBV7-3,.
TGTGCCAGCAGCCAAGGAGGGGGCGTACTCTATGGCTACACCTTC,CASSQGGGVLYGYTF,TRBJ1-2,.,TRBV3-1/TRBV3-2,TRBD1
TGTGCCAGCAGTTTGGCCGGGACACCTTCCTACAATGAGCAGTTCTTC,CASSLAGTPSYNEQFF,TRBJ2-1,.,TRBV27,.
TGTGCCAGCAGCCCAACGGGGGGCTTCAGCTATGGCTACACCTTC,CASSPTGGFSYGYTF,TRBJ1-2,once,TRBV6-5,.
TGTGCCAGCACCGAGACAGGGGGAAACAATCAGCCCCAGCATTTT,CASTETGGNNQPQHF,TRBJ1-5,.,TRBV7-2,TRBD1
TGTGCCACTGGGACAGCCAACTCTGGGGCCAACGTCCTGACTTTC,CATGTANSGANVLTF,TRBJ2-6,.,TRBV15,TRBD1
TGTGCCAGTGCTCCCCGACAGGGAGCTTCCTACGAGCAGTACTTC,CASAPRQGASYEQYF,TRBJ2-7,.,TRBV19,TRBD1
TGTGCCAGCTCACCGAGCGGGGGAAGCAATCAGCCCCAGCATTTT,CASSPSGGSNQPQHF,TRBJ1-5,.,TRBV18,.
TGTGCCAGCAGTGACTCGGGGCAGAAAGGGGCCAACGTCCTGACTTTC,CASSDSGQKGANVLTF,TRBJ2-6,few,TRBV6-4,.
TGTGCCAGCAGTTACTCCGGACTAGCGGGTTACAATGAGCAGTTCTTC,CASSYSGLAGYNEQFF,TRBJ2-1,.,TRBV6-6,TRBD2
TGTGCCAGCAGCCGGAATGGACTAGGTGGTACCGGGGAGCTGTTTTTT,CASSRNGLGGTGELFF,TRBJ2-2,.,TRBV11-2,TRBD2
TGTGCCAGCAGTTTCGACTCGTCCTACGAGCAGTACTTC,CASSFDSSYEQYF,TRBJ2-7,.,TRBV28,.
TGTGCCATCAGTGATACAGGGAGGGCGGGGGGCCATGCAGATACGCAGTATTTT,CAISDTGRAGGHADTQYF,TRBJ2-3,.,TRBV10-3,TRBD2
TGTGCCAGTAGTCCTAGCGGGGGCTCTACCTACGAGCAGTACTTC,CASSPSGGSTYEQYF,TRBJ2-7,.,TRBV19,TRBD2
TGTGCCAGCAGCCAGGGCGATACGCAGTATTTT,CASSQGDTQYF,TRBJ2-3,.,TRBV6-5,.
TGTGCCCGAGAGACAGGTTATAATTCACCCCTCCACTTT,CARETGYNSPLHF,TRBJ1-6,few,TRBV30,.
TGTGCCAGCAGGGCTACATGGACTTCTGGAAACACCATATATTTT,CASRATWTSGNTIYF,TRBJ1-3,.,TRBV2,.
TGTGCCAGCAGCAAGCGGGAGAATTTTTACGAGCAGTACTTC,CASSKRENFYEQYF,TRBJ2-7,.,TRBV27,TRBD2
TGTGCCAGCAGCGTAGCTGGGGACTGGCACGGGTATAATTCACCCCTCCACTTT,CASSVAGDWHGYNSPLHF,TRBJ1-6,.,TRBV9,.
TGTGCCAGTAGTCCCGGCCCCGACATTGTATCTTACGAGCAGTACTTC,CASSPGPDIVSYEQYF,TRBJ2-7,.,TRBV19,.
TGTGCCACCAGCAGAGTTAGAGACAGGGGATATCAGCCCCAGCATTTT,CATSRVRDRGYQPQHF,TRBJ1-5,.,TRBV15,TRBD1
TGTGCCAGCAGCCCCGACAGCGCTTGGAATGAAAAACTGTTTTTT,CASSPDSAWNEKLFF,TRBJ1-4,.,TRBV11-1,.
TGTGCCAGCAGTTTATCAGGTCTAGCGGGCCACGAGCAGTACTTC,CASSLSGLAGHEQYF,TRBJ2-7,.,TRBV27,TRBD2
TGTGCCAGCAGCCAAGATCGAGCTGCCAGTACGTATGGGGGGGAGCAGTACTTC,CASSQDRAASTYGGEQYF,TRBJ2-7,.,TRBV4-2,.
TGTGCCAGCACCCCTCCGACAGGGGCCGCCGCGGATGAGCAGTTCTTC,CASTPPTGAAADEQFF,TRBJ2-1,.,TRBV11-2,TRBD1
TGTGCCAGCAGTTCCGCGGGGGGACGCACAGATACGCAGTATTTT,CASSSAGGRTDTQYF,TRBJ2-3,.,TRBV28,TRBD2
TGTGCCAGCAGCTTGGCGGGTCAGCCCCAGCATTTT,CASSLAGQPQHF,TRBJ1-5,.,TRBV7-8,.